The present T cell receptor (beta chain) was sequenced within a study of T-cell reconstitution after alpha-beta-depleted transplantation in children. Unique molecular identifiers were used in preparing the TCRbeta library. MiXCR, applied by TCRdb to the PCR reads, yields one record per CDR3 protein. The sample has 200,000 to 250,000 distinct CDR3 sequences; 8% to 10% are singletons. This TCR was recovered from a human donor who donated a stem cell graft to a child with acute lymphoblastic leukemia. The sequenced sample was PBMCs from the stem cell graft donor, obtained from the stem cell graft.

The CDR3 DNA reads as TGCAGCGTTCTGGGGGCTGCGGGGTACAACATTCAGTACTTC. Translated, it gives CSVLGAAGYNIQYF. This chain uses TRBV29-1 with TRBJ2-4, with D tentatively TRBD1 or TRBD2 (6 bases each). The CDR3 has 14 residues. With 5 bases removed from V and 7 bases from J, the gap between germline ends came to 18 bases. Germline V gene lookup returns CDR1 SQVTM and CDR2 ANQGSEA.